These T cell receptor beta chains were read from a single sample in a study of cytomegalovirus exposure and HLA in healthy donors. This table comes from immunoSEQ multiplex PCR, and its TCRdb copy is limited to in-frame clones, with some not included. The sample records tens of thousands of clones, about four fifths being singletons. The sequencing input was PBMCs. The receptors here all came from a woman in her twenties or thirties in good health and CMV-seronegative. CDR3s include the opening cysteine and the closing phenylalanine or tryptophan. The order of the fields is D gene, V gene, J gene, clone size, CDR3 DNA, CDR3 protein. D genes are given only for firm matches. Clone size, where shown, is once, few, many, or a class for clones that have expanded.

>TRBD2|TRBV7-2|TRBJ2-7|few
TGTGCCAGCAGCTTAATTTTAGCGGGGGAGATTTACGAGCAGTACTTC
CASSLILAGEIYEQYF
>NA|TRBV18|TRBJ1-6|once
TGTGCCAGCTCACGGATGGAGTATAATTCACCCCTCCACTTT
CASSRMEYNSPLHF
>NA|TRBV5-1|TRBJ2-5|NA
TGCGCCAGCAGCACGGGACACCGAGAAGAGACCCAGTACTTC
CASSTGHREETQYF
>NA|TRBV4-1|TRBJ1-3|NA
TGCGCCAGCAGCCAATCCACGAGTTCTGGAAACACCATATATTTT
CASSQSTSSGNTIYF
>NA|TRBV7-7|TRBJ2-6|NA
TGTGCCAGCAGCTTAGTACCGTTGGGCACTGGGGCCAACGTCCTGACTTTC
CASSLVPLGTGANVLTF
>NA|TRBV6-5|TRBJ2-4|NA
TGTGCCAGCAGGTCAACGGGGAAAAACATTCAGTACTTC
CASRSTGKNIQYF
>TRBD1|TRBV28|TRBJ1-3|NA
TGTGCCAGCCGCCGAGGGGACAGCTCTGGAAACACCATATATTTT
CASRRGDSSGNTIYF
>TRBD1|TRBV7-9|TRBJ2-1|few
TGTGCCAGCAGCTTAGCCCCCTTACGGGACAGGCTGGATGAGCAGTTCTTC
CASSLAPLRDRLDEQFF
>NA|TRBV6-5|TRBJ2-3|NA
TGTGCCAGCAGACGAAGGACAGTCACAGATACGCAGTATTTT
CASRRRTVTDTQYF
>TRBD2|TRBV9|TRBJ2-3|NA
TGTGCCAGCAGCGATCCCCCAGGGAACGGGGGGGCAGATACGCAGTATTTT
CASSDPPGNGGADTQYF